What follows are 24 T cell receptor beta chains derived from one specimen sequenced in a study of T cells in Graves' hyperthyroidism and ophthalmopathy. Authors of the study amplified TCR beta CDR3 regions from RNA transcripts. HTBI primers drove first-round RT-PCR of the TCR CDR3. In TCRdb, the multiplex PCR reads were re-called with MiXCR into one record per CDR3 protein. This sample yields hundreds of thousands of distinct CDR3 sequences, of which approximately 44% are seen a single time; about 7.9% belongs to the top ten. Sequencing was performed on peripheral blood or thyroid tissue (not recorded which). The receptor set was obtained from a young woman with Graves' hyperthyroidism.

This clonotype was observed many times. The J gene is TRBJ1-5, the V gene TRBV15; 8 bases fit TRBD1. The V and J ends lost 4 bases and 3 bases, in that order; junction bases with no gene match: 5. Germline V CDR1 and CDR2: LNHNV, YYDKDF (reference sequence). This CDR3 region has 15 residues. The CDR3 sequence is CATSTDRGNNQPQHF. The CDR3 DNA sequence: TGTGCCACCAGCACCGACAGGGGTAACAATCAGCCCCAGCATTTT.

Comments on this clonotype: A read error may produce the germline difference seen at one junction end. CDR3 DNA: TGTGCTAGCAGCTTAGGACAGGGGGTAGTGCGGTACTTC. Translation: CASSLGQGVVRYF. The chain has TRBV7-7 and TRBJ2-7; TRBD1 matches 10 bases. The CDR3 extends over 13 amino acids. The germline V gene encodes CDR1 SSHAT and CDR2 FNYEAQ (reference sequence).

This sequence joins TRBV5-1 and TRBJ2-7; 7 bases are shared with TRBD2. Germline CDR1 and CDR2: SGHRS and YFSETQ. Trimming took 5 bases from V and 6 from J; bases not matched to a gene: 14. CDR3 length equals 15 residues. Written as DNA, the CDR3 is TGCGCCAGCAGTCTGTCTAGCGGAACCCTGGGCGAGCAGTACTTC. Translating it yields CASSLSSGTLGEQYF.

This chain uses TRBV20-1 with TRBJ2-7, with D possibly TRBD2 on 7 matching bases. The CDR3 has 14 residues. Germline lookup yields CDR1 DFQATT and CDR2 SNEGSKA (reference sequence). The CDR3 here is CSLRGGLAVPEQYF. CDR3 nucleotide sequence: TGCAGCCTTAGGGGGGGCCTAGCGGTACCCGAGCAGTACTTC.

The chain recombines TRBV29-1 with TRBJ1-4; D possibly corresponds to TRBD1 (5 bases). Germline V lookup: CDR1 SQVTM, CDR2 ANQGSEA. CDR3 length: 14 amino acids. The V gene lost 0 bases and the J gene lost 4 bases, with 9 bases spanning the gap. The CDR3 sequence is CSVEDGHRNEKLFF. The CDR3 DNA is TGCAGCGTTGAAGATGGACATCGTAATGAAAAACTGTTTTTT.

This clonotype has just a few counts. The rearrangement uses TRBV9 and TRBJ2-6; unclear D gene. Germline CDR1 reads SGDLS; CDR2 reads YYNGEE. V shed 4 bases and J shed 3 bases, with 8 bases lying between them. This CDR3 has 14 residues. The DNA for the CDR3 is TGTGCCAGCAGCCCCGAGGTTGGGGCCAACGTCCTGACTTTC. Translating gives CASSPEVGANVLTF.

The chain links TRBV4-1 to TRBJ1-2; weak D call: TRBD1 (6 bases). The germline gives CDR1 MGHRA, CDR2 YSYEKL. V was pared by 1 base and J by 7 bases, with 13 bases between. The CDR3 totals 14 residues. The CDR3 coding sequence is TGCGCCAGCAGCCAAGTAGGGTACAGGGCTGGCTACACCTTC. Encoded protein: CASSQVGYRAGYTF.

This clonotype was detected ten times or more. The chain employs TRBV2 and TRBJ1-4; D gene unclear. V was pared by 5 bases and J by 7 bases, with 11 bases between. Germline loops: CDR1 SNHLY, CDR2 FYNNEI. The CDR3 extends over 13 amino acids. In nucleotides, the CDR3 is TGTGCCAGCAGTAAGGGATCTGTTGAAAAACTGTTTTTT. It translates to CASSKGSVEKLFF.

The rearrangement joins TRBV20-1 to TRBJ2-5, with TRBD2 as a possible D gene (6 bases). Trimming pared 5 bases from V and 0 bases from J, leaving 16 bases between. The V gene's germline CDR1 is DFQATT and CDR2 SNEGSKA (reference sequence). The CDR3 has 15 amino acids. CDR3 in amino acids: CSAAGRPTDQETQYF. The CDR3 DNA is TGCAGTGCTGCGGGAAGGCCTACCGACCAAGAGACCCAGTACTTC.

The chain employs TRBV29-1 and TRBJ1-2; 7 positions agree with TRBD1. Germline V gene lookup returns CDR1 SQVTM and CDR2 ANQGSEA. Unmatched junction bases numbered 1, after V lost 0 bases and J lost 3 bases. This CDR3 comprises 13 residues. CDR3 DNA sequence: TGCAGCGTTGAAGATGGACAGGACTATGGCTACACCTTC. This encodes CSVEDGQDYGYTF.

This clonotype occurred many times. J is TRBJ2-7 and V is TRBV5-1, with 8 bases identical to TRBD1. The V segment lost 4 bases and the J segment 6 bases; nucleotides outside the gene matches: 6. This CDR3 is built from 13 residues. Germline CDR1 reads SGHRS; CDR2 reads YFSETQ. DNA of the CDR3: TGCGCCAGCAGCCACGGACAGGGCCGCGAGCAGTACTTC. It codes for CASSHGQGREQYF. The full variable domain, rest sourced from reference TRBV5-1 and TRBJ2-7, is KAGVTQTPRYLIKTRGQQVTLSCSPISGHRSVSWYQQTPGQGLQFLFEYFSETQRNKGNFPGRFSGRQFSNSRSEMNVSTLELGDSALYLCASSHGQGREQYFGPGTRLTVT.

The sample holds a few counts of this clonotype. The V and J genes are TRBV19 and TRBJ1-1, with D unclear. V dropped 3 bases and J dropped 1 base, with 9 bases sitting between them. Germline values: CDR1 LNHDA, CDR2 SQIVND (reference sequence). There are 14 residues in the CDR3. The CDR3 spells CASSIWGGNTEAFF. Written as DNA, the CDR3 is TGTGCCAGTAGTATCTGGGGTGGGAACACTGAAGCTTTCTTT.

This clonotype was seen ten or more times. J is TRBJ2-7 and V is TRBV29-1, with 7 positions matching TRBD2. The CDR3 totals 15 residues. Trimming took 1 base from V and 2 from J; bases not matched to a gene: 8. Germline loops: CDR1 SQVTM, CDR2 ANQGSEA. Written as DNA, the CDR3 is TGCAGCGTTGAAGTCTTGTGGGCGGGGGCCTACGAGCAGTACTTC. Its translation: CSVEVLWAGAYEQYF.

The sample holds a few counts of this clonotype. CDR3 sequence reads: CASSYSQGLVYETQYF. CDR3 bases: TGTGCCAGCAGTTACAGCCAGGGACTAGTCTATGAGACCCAGTACTTC. The V call is TRBV7-3, the J call TRBJ2-5; 8 bases map to TRBD2. This CDR3 has 16 amino acids. The germline V gene encodes CDR1 SGHTA and CDR2 FQGTGA. V was clipped by 6 bases and J by 5 bases; unmatched bases: 14.

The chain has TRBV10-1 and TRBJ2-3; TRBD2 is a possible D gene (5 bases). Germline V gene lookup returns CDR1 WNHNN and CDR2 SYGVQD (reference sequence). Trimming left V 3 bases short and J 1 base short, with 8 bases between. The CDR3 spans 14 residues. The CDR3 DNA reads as TGCGCCAGCAGTGAAATCGGGGGCACAGATACGCAGTATTTT. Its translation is CASSEIGGTDTQYF.

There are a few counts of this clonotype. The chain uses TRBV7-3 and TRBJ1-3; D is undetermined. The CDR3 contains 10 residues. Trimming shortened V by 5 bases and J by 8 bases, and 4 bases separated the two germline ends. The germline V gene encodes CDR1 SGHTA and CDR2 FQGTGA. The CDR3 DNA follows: TGTGCCAGCAGCCCTGACACCATATATTTT. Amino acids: CASSPDTIYF.

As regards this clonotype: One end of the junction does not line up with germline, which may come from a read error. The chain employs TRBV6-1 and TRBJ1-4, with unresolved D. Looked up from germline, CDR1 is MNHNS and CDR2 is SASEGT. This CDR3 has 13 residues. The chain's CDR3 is CASSDMVLEELFF. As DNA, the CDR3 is TGTGCCAGCAGTGACATGGTCCTTGAAGAACTGTTTTTT.

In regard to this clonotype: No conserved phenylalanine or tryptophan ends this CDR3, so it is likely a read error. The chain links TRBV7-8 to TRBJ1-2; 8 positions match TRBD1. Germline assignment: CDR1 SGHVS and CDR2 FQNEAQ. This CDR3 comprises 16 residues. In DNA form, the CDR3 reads TGCGCCAGCAGCTTAAGGACAGGGCCCAGAACGTTTGGCTACACCTTG. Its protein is CASSLRTGPRTFGYTL.

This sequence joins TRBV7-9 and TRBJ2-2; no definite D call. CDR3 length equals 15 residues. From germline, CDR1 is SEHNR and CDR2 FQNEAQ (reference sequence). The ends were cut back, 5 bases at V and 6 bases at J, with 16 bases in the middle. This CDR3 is CASSHYLQESGELFF. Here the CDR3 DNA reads TGTGCCAGCAGCCACTATCTGCAGGAGTCCGGGGAGCTGTTTTTT. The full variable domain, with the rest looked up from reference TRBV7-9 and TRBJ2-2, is DTGVSQNPRHKITKRGQNVTFRCDPISEHNRLYWYRQTLGQGPEFLTYFQNEAQLEKSRLLSDRFSAERPKGSFSTLEIQRTEQGDSAMYLCASSHYLQESGELFFGEGSRLTVL.

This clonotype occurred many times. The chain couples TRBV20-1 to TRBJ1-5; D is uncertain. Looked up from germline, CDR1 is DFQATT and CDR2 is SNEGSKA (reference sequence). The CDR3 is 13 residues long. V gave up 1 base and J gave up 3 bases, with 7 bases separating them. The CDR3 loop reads CSARVRHNQPQHF. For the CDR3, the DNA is TGCAGTGCTAGAGTTAGGCACAATCAGCCCCAGCATTTT.

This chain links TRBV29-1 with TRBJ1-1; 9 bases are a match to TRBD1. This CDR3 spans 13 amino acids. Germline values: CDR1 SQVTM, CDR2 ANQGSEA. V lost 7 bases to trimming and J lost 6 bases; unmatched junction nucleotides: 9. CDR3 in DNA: TGCAGCGCAGCCGGGACAGGGAGCGCTGAAGCTTTCTTT. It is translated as CSAAGTGSAEAFF.

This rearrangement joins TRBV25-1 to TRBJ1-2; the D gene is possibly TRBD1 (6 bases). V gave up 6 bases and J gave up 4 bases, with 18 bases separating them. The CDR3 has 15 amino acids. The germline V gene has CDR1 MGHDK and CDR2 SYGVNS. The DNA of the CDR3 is TGTGCCAGCAGCGACTCTGACAGGCCACCCTATGGCTACACCTTC. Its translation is CASSDSDRPPYGYTF.

The CDR3 nucleotides read TGTGCCATCAGTGAAGGTTATACCTCTGGAAACACCATATATTTT. This sequence encodes CAISEGYTSGNTIYF. The chain joins TRBV10-3 to TRBJ1-3; D not certain. The germline CDR1 and CDR2 sequences are ENHRY and SYGVKD. The CDR3 extends over 15 amino acids. V was trimmed by 3 bases and J by 0 bases, leaving 9 bases between them.

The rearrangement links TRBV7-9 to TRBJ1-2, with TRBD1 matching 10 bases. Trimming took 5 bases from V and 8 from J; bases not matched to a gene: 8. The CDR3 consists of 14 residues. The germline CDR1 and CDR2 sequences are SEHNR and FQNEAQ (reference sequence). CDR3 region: CASSPAGTGEGYTF. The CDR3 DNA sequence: TGTGCCAGCAGCCCGGCCGGGACAGGGGAAGGCTACACCTTC. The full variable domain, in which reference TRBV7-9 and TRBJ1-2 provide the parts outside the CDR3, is DTGVSQNPRHKITKRGQNVTFRCDPISEHNRLYWYRQTLGQGPEFLTYFQNEAQLEKSRLLSDRFSAERPKGSFSTLEIQRTEQGDSAMYLCASSPAGTGEGYTFGSGTRLTVV.